One and the same sample provided the 8 T cell receptor beta chains below, sequenced in a study of T cells in Graves' hyperthyroidism and ophthalmopathy. Amplified TCR beta CDR3 regions came from RNA transcripts. The study used the HTBI primer set for a first-round RT-PCR of the TCR CDR3. TCRdb recomputed calls from the multiplex PCR reads with MiXCR, one row per CDR3 protein. Of some 490,000 distinct CDR3 sequences listed, under 25% were seen once; the top ten hold under 55%. The sample comprised blood. These receptors originate from a woman in her sixties or seventies with Graves' ophthalmopathy.

This clonotype has just a few counts. CDR3 loop: CASGLRSGSRETQYF. CDR3 in DNA: TGTGCCAGCGGACTTCGGAGCGGGTCTCGGGAGACCCAGTACTTC. This chain joins TRBV6-1 and TRBJ2-5; TRBD2 might be the D (6 bases). This CDR3 comprises 15 residues. The germline gives CDR1 MNHNS, CDR2 SASEGT. Trimming took off 8 bases at V and 5 bases at J, with 21 bases between the two ends.

The sample holds a few counts of this clonotype. This rearrangement joins TRBV18 to TRBJ2-7; either TRBD1 or TRBD2 may fit D (6 bases each). V shed 1 base and J shed 2 bases, with 9 bases lying between them. The CDR3 is made up of 14 amino acids. The germline V gene has CDR1 KGHSH and CDR2 LQKENI. CDR3 in DNA: TGTGCCAGCTCACCACTGGGGGGCCCCTACGAGCAGTACTTC. Its protein is CASSPLGGPYEQYF.

The rearrangement links TRBV12-5 to TRBJ2-7; possibly TRBD1 for D (6 bases). Deletions cut 0 bases from V and 2 bases from J, with 11 bases between. The germline gives CDR1 LGHNT, CDR2 FRNRAP. This CDR3 has 15 residues. DNA for the CDR3: TGTGCTAGTGGTTTGGTGGCGACAGGCACCTACGAGCAGTACTTC. Its translation is CASGLVATGTYEQYF.

This clonotype was seen many times. This chain joins TRBV12-3 or TRBV12-4 and TRBJ2-3; no clear D. The ends were cut back, 7 bases at V and 2 bases at J, with 13 bases in the middle. The CDR3 loop spans 14 amino acids. CDR3 sequence (DNA): TGTGCCAGCAAGGTCCTCGGTTTCACAGATACGCAGTATTTT. Amino acid sequence: CASKVLGFTDTQYF.

Worth noting for this clonotype: This may come from a read error, since a much larger clone is one base off. This rearrangement joins TRBV11-2 to TRBJ1-1; D gene uncertain. CDR1 is SGHAT and CDR2 is FQNNGV in the germline V gene. The CDR3 runs 14 residues. CDR3 amino acids: CASSFAVMNTEAVF. CDR3 DNA: TGTGCCAGCAGCTTTGCAGTGATGAACACTGAAGCTGTCTTT. The full variable domain, with the rest looked up from reference TRBV11-2 and TRBJ1-1, is EAGVAQSPRYKIIEKRQSVAFWCNPISGHATLYWYQQILGQGPKLLIQFQNNGVVDDSQLPKDRFSAERLKGVDSTLKIQPAKLEDSAVYLCASSFAVMNTEAVFGQGTRLTVV.

The V gene is TRBV6-1, the J gene TRBJ2-7; 11 bases align to TRBD2. There are 15 residues in the CDR3. CDR1 is MNHNS, CDR2 SASEGT, per germline. With V trimmed by 7 bases and J by 6 bases, 11 bases remained unmatched. The CDR3 loop is CASMAAGLAAREQYF. The CDR3 coding sequence is TGTGCCAGCATGGCGGCGGGACTAGCGGCACGCGAGCAGTACTTC.

This clonotype was seen ten or more times. This rearrangement joins TRBV7-2 to TRBJ2-4; 7 bases match TRBD2. The CDR3 is 15 amino acids. Germline V lookup: CDR1 SGHTA, CDR2 FQGNSA. The ends lost 4 bases at V and 2 bases at J; junction bases unmatched: 5. This chain's CDR3 is CASSSPSGTKNIQYF. CDR3 coding DNA: TGTGCCAGCAGCTCCCCTAGCGGTACCAAAAACATTCAGTACTTC. The whole variable domain, remainder taken from reference TRBV7-2 and TRBJ2-4, is GAGVSQSPSNKVTEKGKDVELRCDPISGHTALYWYRQSLGQGLEFLIYFQGNSAPDKSGLPSDRFSAERTGGSVSTLTIQRTQQEDSAVYLCASSSPSGTKNIQYFGAGTRLSVL.

This clonotype has more than one count but fewer than ten. The V and J genes are TRBV20-1 and TRBJ2-2, with a tentative D call TRBD2 (5 bases). V lost 2 bases to trimming and J lost 4 bases, with 11 bases between them. Germline CDR1 and CDR2: DFQATT and SNEGSKA (reference sequence). This CDR3 contains 14 residues. CDR3 residues: CSARRQAGTGELFF. The CDR3 DNA follows: TGCAGTGCTAGAAGGCAGGCGGGCACCGGGGAGCTGTTTTTT.